This T cell receptor beta chain emerged from a study of neurological immune-mediated disorders. Broader study findings: It was the repertoires of 18 of 34 multiple sclerosis patients that phylogenetic grouping placed in one related-CDR3 cluster, which is a possible signature.

This CDR3 has 10 residues. The germline V and J ends were trimmed by 6 bases and 8 bases, with 7 bases remaining between them. This clonotype was seen at least ten times. The antigen remains unidentified. As for the cDNA, it was generated by 5'RACE with 10-nucleotide random UMIs. TCRdb independently ran MiXCR on the 5' RACE reads; one entry per CDR3 protein. The sample yields some 65,000 distinct CDR3 sequences, under 5% seen once. The receptor was isolated from a man aged 45-65 years with multiple sclerosis. The specimen was PBMCs. This chain uses TRBV12-3 or TRBV12-4 with TRBJ2-5, with D possibly being TRBD2 (6 bases). The CDR3: CASSGGTQYF. CDR3 nucleotide sequence: TGTGCCAGCAGCGGGGGAACCCAGTACTTC.